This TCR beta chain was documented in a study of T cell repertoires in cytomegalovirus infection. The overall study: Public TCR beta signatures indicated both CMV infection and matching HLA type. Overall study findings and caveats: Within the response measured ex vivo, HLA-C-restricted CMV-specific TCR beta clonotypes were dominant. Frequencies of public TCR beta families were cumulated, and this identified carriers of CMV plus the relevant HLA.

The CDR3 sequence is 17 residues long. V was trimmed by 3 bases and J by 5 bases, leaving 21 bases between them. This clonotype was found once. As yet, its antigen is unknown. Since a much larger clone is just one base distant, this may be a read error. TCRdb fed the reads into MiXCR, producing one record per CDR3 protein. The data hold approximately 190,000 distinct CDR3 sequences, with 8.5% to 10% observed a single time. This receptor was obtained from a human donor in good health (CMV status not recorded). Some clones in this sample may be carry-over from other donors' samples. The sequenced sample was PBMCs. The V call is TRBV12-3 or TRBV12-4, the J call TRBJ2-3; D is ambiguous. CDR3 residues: CASSFLGFGTFRDTQYF. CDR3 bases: TGTGCCAGCAGTTTTCTCGGTTTCGGAACTTTTCGAGATACGCAGTATTTT.